Each of the 31 T cell receptor beta chains below was sequenced from the same sample in a study of beta chain features in type 1 diabetes. Isolated RNA was reverse transcribed in full, so expressed TCRB transcripts were sequenced. This table comes from immunoSEQ multiplex PCR, and its TCRdb copy is limited to in-frame clones, with some not included. The table shows 150,000 to 200,000 clones, with roughly an eighth occurring only once. The material sequenced was central memory CD4+ T cells from blood. The receptors stem from a woman aged 18-29 years in good health.

This clone was seen a handful of times. The chain is built from TRBV11-2 and TRBJ1-1; 7 nucleotides agree with TRBD1. Germline-derived CDR1 and CDR2 are SGHAT and FQNNGV. This CDR3 is built from 15 residues. V gave up 3 bases and J gave up 4 bases; unmatched junction bases: 8. CDR3 in DNA: TGTGCCAGCAGCTTTGGAGGGGCAGGGGGCACTGAAGCTTTCTTT. This encodes CASSFGGAGGTEAFF.

This clone has more than one count but fewer than ten. The chain uses TRBV11-2 and TRBJ2-7; 9 nucleotides line up with TRBD1. With V trimmed by 3 bases and J by 4 bases, 4 bases remained unmatched. There are 14 residues in the CDR3. The germline CDR1 and CDR2 sequences are SGHAT and FQNNGV. CDR3 nucleotides: TGTGCCAGCAGCTTTGACAGGGGGGTATACGAGCAGTACTTC. Its translation is CASSFDRGVYEQYF.

In its sample, this clone was seen a few times. The CDR3 sequence is CAWAAAGGILYNEQFF. Here the CDR3 DNA reads TGTGCCTGGGCTGCGGCGGGAGGCATCCTTTACAATGAGCAGTTCTTC. The chain couples TRBV30 to TRBJ2-1, with 8 bases lining up with TRBD2. The V and J ends lost 5 bases and 4 bases, in that order; junction bases with no gene match: 13. The CDR3 length is 16 residues. The germline V gene has CDR1 GTSNPN and CDR2 SVGIG (reference sequence).

The chain uses TRBV5-1 and TRBJ1-5; the match to TRBD1 covers 7 bases. The V segment lost 4 bases and the J segment 4 bases; nucleotides outside the gene matches: 5. Looked up from germline, CDR1 is SGHRS and CDR2 is YFSETQ. This CDR3 region has 14 residues. The CDR3 DNA follows: TGCGCCAGCAGCACCGGGACAGAAAATCAGCCCCAGCATTTT. It encodes CASSTGTENQPQHF.

This clone has only a few counts. This chain uses TRBV4-3 with TRBJ2-5, with 7 bases identical to TRBD2. The length of the CDR3 is 16 residues. The germline CDR1 and CDR2 sequences are LGHNA and YSLEER. V was clipped by 0 bases and J by 4 bases; unmatched bases: 8. CDR3 nucleotide sequence: TGCGCCAGCAGCCAAGATAAGGCGGGGAGGGGAGAGACCCAGTACTTC. It codes for CASSQDKAGRGETQYF.

This clone appeared a few times. This chain links TRBV6-5 with TRBJ2-1, with D perhaps matching TRBD1 (6 bases). V was pared by 5 bases and J by 7 bases, with 15 bases between. The CDR3 has 14 amino acids. Germline loops: CDR1 MNHEY, CDR2 SVGAGI. The CDR3 is CASSEWDKSNEQFF. The CDR3, as DNA: TGTGCCAGCAGTGAATGGGACAAGTCTAATGAGCAGTTCTTC.

This clone has more than one count but fewer than ten. This chain joins TRBV7-9 and TRBJ1-1; D unclear. The germline V and J ends were trimmed by 3 bases and 5 bases, with 10 bases remaining between them. The CDR3 is 13 amino acids. In germline, CDR1 is SEHNR, CDR2 FQNEAQ (reference sequence). The CDR3: CASSFPGRTEAFF. In nucleotides, the CDR3 is TGTGCCAGCAGCTTTCCGGGAAGGACTGAAGCTTTCTTT.

This clone was found a few times. The J gene is TRBJ1-1, the V gene TRBV18; maybe TRBD1 (5 bases). Germline loops: CDR1 KGHSH, CDR2 LQKENI. Deletions cut 5 bases from V and 1 base from J, with 8 bases between. This CDR3 is 13 amino acids long. CDR3 nucleotides: TGTGCCAGCTCAAACGGACAGAACACTGAAGCTTTCTTT. Protein sequence: CASSNGQNTEAFF.

This clone showed up just a few times. This chain uses TRBV15 with TRBJ1-2; TRBD1 agrees at 7 bases. Trimming took 0 bases from V and 4 from J; bases not matched to a gene: 8. CDR3 size: 16 residues. Germline CDR1 reads LNHNV; CDR2 reads YYDKDF (reference sequence). The CDR3: CATSRDKGRGTYGYTF. CDR3 nucleotide sequence: TGTGCCACCAGCAGAGATAAGGGCAGGGGGACCTATGGCTACACCTTC.

This rearrangement joins TRBV18 to TRBJ2-7; TRBD1 agrees at 9 bases. There are 15 residues in the CDR3. CDR1 and CDR2 from the germline V gene are KGHSH and LQKENI. V shed 6 bases and J 0 bases; nucleotides not matched to a gene: 6. CDR3 sequence reads: CASSSGQGSSYEQYF. CDR3 coding DNA: TGTGCCAGCTCCTCAGGACAGGGGAGCTCCTACGAGCAGTACTTC.

Turning to this clone: The identical CDR3 is also encoded by other nucleotide sequences in the sample. The chain combines TRBV29-1 with TRBJ1-5, with D possibly matching TRBD1 (5 bases). The CDR3 has 13 residues. CDR1 and CDR2 (germline): SQVTM, ANQGSEA. With 5 bases removed from V and 3 bases from J, the gap between germline ends came to 11 bases. The CDR3 DNA follows: TGCAGCGTTTCAGACAGAACCAATCAGCCCCAGCATTTT. It translates to CSVSDRTNQPQHF.

The chain joins TRBV5-4 to TRBJ2-1; 10 bases map to TRBD2. Germline V gene data show CDR1 as SGHNT and CDR2 as YYREEE (reference sequence). After removal of 3 bases from V and 3 bases from J, the junction contained 6 bases not matched to a gene. The CDR3 sequence is 16 residues long. The CDR3 DNA is TGTGCCAGCAGCTCTAGGACTAGCGGAATCTACAATGAGCAGTTCTTC. This sequence encodes CASSSRTSGIYNEQFF.

The chain combines TRBV6-6 with TRBJ2-1, with TRBD1 identical over 7 bases. Trimming cost V 8 bases and J 15 bases; bases outside gene matches: 13. Germline CDR1 is MNHNY and CDR2 is SVGAGI (reference sequence). This CDR3 has 12 residues. The CDR3 sequence: CASHDRVKAPFF. The DNA for the CDR3 is TGTGCCAGCCATGACAGGGTGAAGGCTCCGTTCTTC.

The sample holds a few counts of this clone. As DNA, the CDR3 is TGTGCCAGTGGACTGACAGGGGCGAGCGGCTACACCTTC. It is translated as CASGLTGASGYTF. The chain employs TRBV19 and TRBJ1-2; TRBD1 matches 8 bases. The V and J ends lost 8 bases and 8 bases, in that order; junction bases with no gene match: 10. CDR3 length: 13 amino acids. The V gene's germline CDR1 is LNHDA and CDR2 SQIVND (reference sequence).

The chain recombines TRBV28 with TRBJ2-7; TRBD2 matches 8 bases. The CDR3 sequence is 16 residues long. The trim removed 5 bases at V and 3 bases at J, leaving 12 bases unmatched. Germline-derived CDR1 and CDR2 are MDHEN and SYDVKM. The CDR3 region has the DNA TGTGCCAGCAGTCCACTTTTAGCGGGAAGTTTCTACGAGCAGTACTTC. This translates into CASSPLLAGSFYEQYF.

This clone showed up just a few times. V gene TRBV7-8 combines with J gene TRBJ1-5, with 8 bases lining up with TRBD1. V trimming: 3 bases; J trimming: 7 bases; junction bases outside the gene matches: 8. CDR1 is SGHVS and CDR2 is FQNEAQ in the germline V gene. The CDR3 has 15 amino acids. CDR3: CASSLDGQGWQPQHF. The CDR3 coding sequence is TGTGCCAGCAGCTTGGACGGACAGGGCTGGCAGCCCCAGCATTTT.

The sample holds a few counts of this clone. A much larger clone sits a single nucleotide away, making a read error possible. The chain is built from TRBV7-3 and TRBJ1-1; TRBD1 is a possible D gene (6 bases). The CDR3 runs 13 residues. Germline V lookup: CDR1 SGHTA, CDR2 FQGTGA. Deletions cut 5 bases from V and 1 base from J, with 8 bases between. The CDR3 DNA follows: TGTGCCAGCAGCAAACAGGGGAACACTGAAGCTTTCTTT. Translated: CASSKQGNTEAFF. The full variable domain, rest sourced from reference TRBV7-3 and TRBJ1-1, is GAGVSQTPSNKVTEKGKYVELRCDPISGHTALYWYRQSLGQGPEFLIYFQGTGAADDSGLPNDRFFAVRPEGSVSTLKIQRTERGDSAVYLCASSKQGNTEAFFGQGTRLTVV.

This clone occurred a few times. The chain uses TRBV28 and TRBJ1-2, with 7 bases identical to TRBD1. Germline V gene lookup returns CDR1 MDHEN and CDR2 SYDVKM. The length of the CDR3 is 15 residues. Trimming at V came to 2 bases and at J to 4 bases, leaving 7 bases not matched to a gene. CDR3 residues: CASSLPVRQGYGYTF. The CDR3 DNA sequence: TGTGCCAGCAGTTTACCCGTCCGACAGGGCTATGGCTACACCTTC.

The J gene is TRBJ2-2, the V gene TRBV28; 11 positions match TRBD2. CDR1 and CDR2 from the germline V gene are MDHEN and SYDVKM. Trimming removed 5 bases from V and 5 bases from J; junction bases left unmatched: 7. This CDR3 comprises 16 residues. The CDR3 loop is CASSRSLAGATGELFF. DNA of the CDR3: TGTGCCAGCAGTCGGTCACTAGCGGGAGCAACCGGGGAGCTGTTTTTT. Looking up the rest from reference TRBV28 and TRBJ2-2 gives the full variable domain: DVKVTQSSRYLVKRTGEKVFLECVQDMDHENMFWYRQDPGLGLRLIYFSYDVKMKEKGDIPEGYSVSREKKERFSLILESASTNQTSMYLCASSRSLAGATGELFFGEGSRLTVL.

The chain carries TRBV28 and TRBJ1-4; D is undetermined. From germline, CDR1 is MDHEN and CDR2 SYDVKM. The CDR3 has 12 amino acids. V was cut by 11 bases and J by 2 bases, with 9 bases left in between. CDR3: CAHSTTNEKLFF. The CDR3 DNA reads as TGTGCCCACTCCACGACTAATGAAAAACTGTTTTTT.

This chain links TRBV10-3 with TRBJ2-1; weak D call: TRBD2 (7 bases). The CDR3 loop spans 13 amino acids. V dropped 8 bases and J dropped 10 bases, with 18 bases sitting between them. In germline, CDR1 is ENHRY, CDR2 SYGVKD. The CDR3 loop is CAIGGGGLGEQFF. CDR3 coding DNA: TGTGCCATCGGCGGGGGCGGTCTTGGGGAGCAGTTCTTC.

This clone turned up a few times. V is TRBV4-1 and J is TRBJ2-1, with 12 positions matching TRBD2. This CDR3 is 20 amino acids long. Losses at the gene ends were 0 bases for V and 0 bases for J; bases not matched to a gene: 9. Germline loops: CDR1 MGHRA, CDR2 YSYEKL. The CDR3 spells CASSQDRLAGGPSSYNEQFF. The CDR3 DNA follows: TGCGCCAGCAGCCAAGATCGCCTAGCGGGAGGGCCTAGCTCCTACAATGAGCAGTTCTTC.

This clone was counted only a few times. V is TRBV4-2 and J is TRBJ2-1; D possibly corresponds to TRBD2 (5 bases). V lost 0 bases, J lost 7 bases, and 22 bases lay in between. Germline lookup yields CDR1 LGHNA and CDR2 YNFKEQ. This CDR3 comprises 18 residues. The CDR3 spells CASSQDKNVVATLNEQFF. The CDR3 DNA sequence: TGTGCCAGCAGCCAAGATAAGAATGTGGTAGCGACGCTAAATGAGCAGTTCTTC.

The CDR3 loop is CASSRSTSGSRNEQFF. CDR3 nucleotide sequence: TGCGCCAGCAGCCGAAGTACTAGCGGGAGTAGGAATGAGCAGTTCTTC. The chain is built from TRBV5-1 and TRBJ2-1; 11 positions match TRBD2. Trimming took 4 bases from V and 7 from J; bases not matched to a gene: 10. This CDR3 is 16 amino acids long. CDR1 is SGHRS and CDR2 is YFSETQ in the germline V gene. The full variable domain, in which reference TRBV5-1 and TRBJ2-1 provide the parts outside the CDR3, is KAGVTQTPRYLIKTRGQQVTLSCSPISGHRSVSWYQQTPGQGLQFLFEYFSETQRNKGNFPGRFSGRQFSNSRSEMNVSTLELGDSALYLCASSRSTSGSRNEQFFGPGTRLTVL.

This chain links TRBV30 with TRBJ2-7, with D hard to call. Germline V gives CDR1 GTSNPN, CDR2 SVGIG (reference sequence). The CDR3 is 12 residues long. Trimming left V 2 bases short and J 3 bases short, with 8 bases between. The CDR3 reads CAWSPLFYEQYF. The CDR3 bases are TGTGCCTGGAGTCCACTCTTCTACGAGCAGTACTTC.

The chain has TRBV18 and TRBJ2-4, with D perhaps TRBD2 (5 bases). V lost 3 bases and J 7 bases, leaving 13 bases between the germline ends. Germline values: CDR1 KGHSH, CDR2 LQKENI. The CDR3 has 14 residues. The CDR3 is CASSPEAMRNIQYF. The CDR3 region has the DNA TGTGCCAGCTCACCGGAGGCCATGAGGAACATTCAGTACTTC. Together with reference TRBV18 and TRBJ2-4, the CDR3 gives the full variable domain: NAGVMQNPRHLVRRRGQEARLRCSPMKGHSHVYWYRQLPEEGLKFMVYLQKENIIDESGMPKERFSAEFPKEGPSILRIQQVVRGDSAAYFCASSPEAMRNIQYFGAGTRLSVL.

J is TRBJ2-4 and V is TRBV4-1, with TRBD2 matching 7 bases. V gave up 0 bases and J gave up 6 bases; unmatched junction bases: 5. Germline CDR1 and CDR2: MGHRA and YSYEKL. This CDR3 region has 15 residues. The CDR3: CASSQEAREGNIQYF. The DNA of the CDR3 is TGCGCCAGCAGCCAAGAGGCCAGGGAGGGAAACATTCAGTACTTC.

The V call is TRBV11-1, the J call TRBJ2-7; 7 bases agree with TRBD2. The V gene's germline CDR1 is SGHAT and CDR2 FQDESV (reference sequence). There are 12 residues in the CDR3. V lost 4 bases and J lost 3; bases outside the gene matches: 0. The CDR3 loop is CASSSSGYEQYF. DNA for the CDR3: TGTGCCAGCAGCTCTAGCGGCTACGAGCAGTACTTC.

V gene TRBV6-5 combines with J gene TRBJ2-1, with 8 bases aligning to TRBD2. The CDR3 runs to 13 residues. V shed 5 bases and J 16 bases; nucleotides not matched to a gene: 13. Germline values: CDR1 MNHEY, CDR2 SVGAGI. CDR3 DNA sequence: TGTGCCAGCAGTCAACCCGGGACTAGTGTTTGTTTCTTC. Amino acid sequence: CASSQPGTSVCFF.

A word on this clone: One end of the junction fails to match germline, which may point to a read error. V gene TRBV28 combines with J gene TRBJ2-1; unclear D gene. Germline V gene sequence: CDR1 MDHEN, CDR2 SYDVKM. The CDR3 sequence is 11 residues long. CDR3 sequence: CASSQTRRMIF. The CDR3 region has the DNA TGTGCCAGCAGTCAAACACGGCGGATGATCTTC.

CDR3 protein: CASSPTGHTEAFF. DNA for the CDR3: TGTGCCAGCAGCCCAACAGGGCACACTGAAGCTTTCTTT. The rearrangement joins TRBV7-9 to TRBJ1-1; D perhaps matches TRBD1 (6 bases). The ends were cut back, 5 bases at V and 3 bases at J, with 10 bases in the middle. The CDR3 loop spans 13 amino acids. CDR1 is SEHNR, CDR2 FQNEAQ, per germline (reference sequence). Based on the CDR3 plus reference TRBV7-9 and TRBJ1-1, the full variable domain is DTGVSQNPRHKITKRGQNVTFRCDPISEHNRLYWYRQTLGQGPEFLTYFQNEAQLEKSRLLSDRFSAERPKGSFSTLEIQRTEQGDSAMYLCASSPTGHTEAFFGQGTRLTVV.